The 16 T cell receptor beta chains listed next were all sequenced from one sample in a study of T cells expressing NK-cell markers. With the 5' RACE reads reprocessed, TCRdb shows one record per CDR3 protein and no DNA. This sample contains 120,000 to 150,000 distinct CDR3 sequences. Sequencing was performed on blood T cells: a sorted CD56 or NKG2C T cell subset, CD4+ or CD8+ T cells, or bulk PBMC T cells (not recorded which). Receptors originate from a man younger than 35 in good health.

The gene calls are TRBV12-3 or TRBV12-4 and TRBJ2-3; TCRdb's D gene call, TRBD2, goes unchecked for lack of DNA. This CDR3 is built from 16 residues. The CDR3 is CASSGTSGGSTDTQYF.

The chain joins TRBV29-1 to TRBJ1-1; the D gene TCRdb calls, TRBD1, cannot be checked with no DNA. The CDR3 is 15 residues long. Germline V CDR1 and CDR2: SQVTM, ANQGSEA. The CDR3 protein is CSVRNLRDSNTEAFF.

The V and J genes are TRBV7-9 and TRBJ2-5; the D call from TCRdb, TRBD1, cannot be confirmed without DNA. The CDR3 is 14 residues long. Per the germline V gene, CDR1 is SEHNR and CDR2 is FQNEAQ (reference sequence). The CDR3 here is CASSLGQGPETQYF.

The V gene is TRBV28, the J gene TRBJ2-1; TCRdb designates TRBD2, a call that cannot be tested without DNA. Germline V gives CDR1 MDHEN, CDR2 SYDVKM. This CDR3 spans 13 amino acids. The CDR3 loop is CASSLEGVLEQFF.

This chain uses TRBV5-1 with TRBJ2-3; the D call of TRBD1 rests on TCRdb alone, since no DNA is present to check it. Per the germline V gene, CDR1 is SGHRS and CDR2 is YFSETQ. CDR3 length: 15 residues. CDR3 amino acids: CASSLNGQGPDTQYF. Complete variable domain (other parts from reference TRBV5-1 and TRBJ2-3): KAGVTQTPRYLIKTRGQQVTLSCSPISGHRSVSWYQQTPGQGLQFLFEYFSETQRNKGNFPGRFSGRQFSNSRSEMNVSTLELGDSALYLCASSLNGQGPDTQYFGPGTRLTVL.

The genes are TRBV5-1 and TRBJ1-5. The CDR3 consists of 14 residues. The germline V gene has CDR1 SGHRS and CDR2 YFSETQ. The CDR3 here is CASSYEGPGQPQHF. Full variable domain (missing parts from reference TRBV5-1 and TRBJ1-5): KAGVTQTPRYLIKTRGQQVTLSCSPISGHRSVSWYQQTPGQGLQFLFEYFSETQRNKGNFPGRFSGRQFSNSRSEMNVSTLELGDSALYLCASSYEGPGQPQHFGDGTRLSIL.

The V call is TRBV7-9, the J call TRBJ2-5; as DNA is missing, the TRBD2 call by TCRdb cannot be tested. The CDR3 consists of 12 residues. Germline V lookup: CDR1 SEHNR, CDR2 FQNEAQ (reference sequence). CDR3 residues: CASSPGTPTRYF. Complete variable domain (other parts from reference TRBV7-9 and TRBJ2-5): DTGVSQNPRHKITKRGQNVTFRCDPISEHNRLYWYRQTLGQGPEFLTYFQNEAQLEKSRLLSDRFSAERPKGSFSTLEIQRTEQGDSAMYLCASSPGTPTRYFGPGTRLLVL.

This chain connects TRBV2 to TRBJ2-1; the TCRdb call, TRBD2, lacks DNA for checking. This CDR3 contains 14 residues. From germline, CDR1 is SNHLY and CDR2 FYNNEI. CDR3 sequence: CASRDGLAAVEQFF. The full variable domain, in which reference TRBV2 and TRBJ2-1 provide the parts outside the CDR3, is EPEVTQTPSHQVTQMGQEVILRCVPISNHLYFYWYRQILGQKVEFLVSFYNNEISEKSEIFDDQFSVERPDGSNFTLKIRSTKLEDSAMYFCASRDGLAAVEQFFGPGTRLTVL.

V gene TRBV30 combines with J gene TRBJ2-3. The CDR3 consists of 14 residues. The germline V gene has CDR1 GTSNPN and CDR2 SVGIG (reference sequence). The CDR3 protein is CAWSGPSGTDTQYF.

V is TRBV19 and J is TRBJ1-5. Germline CDR1 LNHDA, CDR2 SQIVND (reference sequence). This CDR3 spans 14 amino acids. CDR3 sequence reads: CASSIMGTSQPQHF.

The chain recombines TRBV19 with TRBJ2-1; lacking DNA, the TRBD1 call made by TCRdb goes unchecked. CDR1 and CDR2 (germline): LNHDA, SQIVND (reference sequence). The CDR3 has 17 residues. The CDR3 is CASSAPPGQGFSNEQFF. Looking up the rest from reference TRBV19 and TRBJ2-1 gives the full variable domain: DGGITQSPKYLFRKEGQNVTLSCEQNLNHDAMYWYRQDPGQGLRLIYYSQIVNDFQKGDIAEGYSVSREKKESFPLTVTSAQKNPTAFYLCASSAPPGQGFSNEQFFGPGTRLTVL.

The chain joins TRBV6-2 or TRBV6-3 to TRBJ2-6; TCRdb reports TRBD1, a call that lacks DNA to check it against. This CDR3 spans 20 amino acids. Germline V lookup: CDR1 MNHEY, CDR2 SVGEGT. Here the CDR3 reads CASTPVGSQGAKAGANVLTF.

This chain links TRBV2 with TRBJ1-2. CDR3 length equals 11 residues. Germline V CDR1 and CDR2: SNHLY, FYNNEI. The CDR3 sequence is CASRTPYGYTF.

This chain links TRBV15 with TRBJ2-5; lacking DNA, the TRBD1 call made by TCRdb goes unchecked. The CDR3 length is 16 residues. The germline CDR1 and CDR2 sequences are LNHNV and YYDKDF (reference sequence). The CDR3 reads CATSGDGEPLQETQYF.

This chain links TRBV12-5 with TRBJ2-1; with no DNA, the TCRdb D assignment of TRBD2 cannot be verified. Germline loops: CDR1 LGHNT, CDR2 FRNRAP. The CDR3 is 16 residues long. CDR3 in amino acids: CASGAVAGGPYNEQFF.

This chain links TRBV7-9 with TRBJ1-2. The CDR3 has 14 residues. Germline V gene lookup returns CDR1 SEHNR and CDR2 FQNEAQ (reference sequence). This chain's CDR3 is CASSLVGSNYGYTF.